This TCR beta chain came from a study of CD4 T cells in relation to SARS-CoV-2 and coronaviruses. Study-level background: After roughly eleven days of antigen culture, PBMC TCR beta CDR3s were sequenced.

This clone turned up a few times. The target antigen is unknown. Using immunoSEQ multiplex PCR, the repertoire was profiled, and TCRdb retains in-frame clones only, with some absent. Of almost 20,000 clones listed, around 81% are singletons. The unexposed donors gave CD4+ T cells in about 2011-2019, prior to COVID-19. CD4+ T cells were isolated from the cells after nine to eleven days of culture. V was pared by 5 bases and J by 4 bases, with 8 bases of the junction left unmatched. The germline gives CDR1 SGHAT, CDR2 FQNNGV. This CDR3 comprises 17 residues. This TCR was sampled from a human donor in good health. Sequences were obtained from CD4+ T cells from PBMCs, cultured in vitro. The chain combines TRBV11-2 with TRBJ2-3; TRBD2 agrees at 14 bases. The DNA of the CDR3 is TGTGCCAGCAGCGTCCGACTAGCGGGGGGGCCCGCAGATACGCAGTATTTT. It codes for CASSVRLAGGPADTQYF.